A single sample is the source of the 21 T cell receptor beta chains below, sequenced in a study of response to subunit inactivated influenza vaccine. TCRdb fed the RT-PCR reads into MiXCR, producing one record per CDR3 protein. The repertoire has about half a million distinct CDR3 sequences, about 25% of them found once; the top ten carry over 1.5%. This material consisted of CD4+ T cells sorted from PBMCs, taken roughly 5 days after vaccination. The receptors here all came from a man aged 50-59 years who received an inactivated influenza vaccine.

This clonotype was recorded a few times. The chain carries TRBV7-9 and TRBJ2-7; no clear D gene. Germline loops: CDR1 SEHNR, CDR2 FQNEAQ (reference sequence). Trimming left V 4 bases short and J 7 bases short, with 17 bases between. This CDR3 region has 14 residues. CDR3 in DNA: TGTGCCAGCAGCTCTTATTCCCCGACGGAAGAGCAGTACTTC. It translates to CASSSYSPTEEQYF. The variable domain in full, with the rest retrieved from reference TRBV7-9 and TRBJ2-7, is DTGVSQNPRHKITKRGQNVTFRCDPISEHNRLYWYRQTLGQGPEFLTYFQNEAQLEKSRLLSDRFSAERPKGSFSTLEIQRTEQGDSAMYLCASSSYSPTEEQYFGPGTRLTVT.

The V gene is TRBV18, the J gene TRBJ2-1; weak D call: TRBD2 (7 bases). Trimming cost V 4 bases and J 9 bases, with 22 bases left between them. The germline V gene encodes CDR1 KGHSH and CDR2 LQKENI. The CDR3 consists of 16 residues. CDR3 DNA sequence: TGTGCCAGCTCACGGTCCGGGGGGCTATCTTTATTTGAGCAGTTCTTC. Its translation: CASSRSGGLSLFEQFF.

CDR3 residues: CAISGTGGSYEQYF. The CDR3 DNA sequence: TGTGCCATCAGCGGGACAGGGGGGTCCTACGAGCAGTACTTC. V is TRBV10-3 and J is TRBJ2-7; the match to TRBD1 covers 11 bases. Germline assignment: CDR1 ENHRY and CDR2 SYGVKD. V was pared by 6 bases and J by 1 base, with 2 bases of the junction left unmatched. This CDR3 spans 14 amino acids.

This clonotype was recorded a few times. The chain carries TRBV7-3 and TRBJ2-1; 13 bases match TRBD2. Unmatched junction bases numbered 7, after V lost 5 bases and J lost 9 bases. Looked up from germline, CDR1 is SGHTA and CDR2 is FQGTGA. CDR3 length equals 15 residues. The CDR3 DNA is TGTGCCAGCAGCGTCGGACTAGCGGGAGCTAGTGAGCAGTTCTTC. Protein product: CASSVGLAGASEQFF.

This clonotype occurred a few times. The chain carries TRBV5-1 and TRBJ1-6; 9 nucleotides agree with TRBD1. CDR1 is SGHRS and CDR2 is YFSETQ in the germline V gene. There are 16 residues in the CDR3. V dropped 4 bases and J dropped 6; count of bases not matched to a gene: 8. CDR3 loop: CASSNAPGQGNSPLHF. CDR3 bases: TGCGCCAGCAGCAACGCCCCGGGACAGGGTAATTCACCCCTCCACTTT.

The table lists this clonotype with a few counts. The chain carries TRBV11-1 and TRBJ2-2, with 11 nucleotides matching TRBD2. Germline assignment: CDR1 SGHAT and CDR2 FQDESV (reference sequence). This CDR3 has 19 amino acids. Trimming at V came to 4 bases and at J to 0 bases, leaving 10 bases not matched to a gene. The chain's CDR3 is CASSSTLTSGAPNTGELFF. DNA for the CDR3: TGTGCCAGCAGCTCCACGTTGACTAGCGGGGCGCCGAACACCGGGGAGCTGTTTTTT.

Of note for this clonotype: The junction departs from germline at one end; a sequencing error may be responsible. The rearrangement joins TRBV20-1 to TRBJ1-5; D perhaps matches TRBD1 (6 bases). The CDR3 totals 14 residues. Germline CDR1 and CDR2: DFQATT and SNEGSKA (reference sequence). CDR3 residues: CSARQGQSNQPRHF. CDR3 DNA: TGCAGTGCTAGACAGGGACAATCAAATCAGCCCCGGCATTTT.

This clonotype was observed at least ten times. The chain uses TRBV12-3 or TRBV12-4 and TRBJ2-7; D call uncertain. With 2 bases removed from V and 5 bases from J, the gap between germline ends came to 10 bases. CDR3 length equals 13 residues. The CDR3 DNA sequence: TGTGCCAGCAGTTTACTTGGAAGCCACGAGCAGTACTTC. It yields the protein CASSLLGSHEQYF.

This clonotype was seen a few times. The V and J genes are TRBV19 and TRBJ2-4, with 8 bases that match TRBD1. The trim removed 5 bases at V and 0 bases at J, leaving 12 bases unmatched. Germline V gene data show CDR1 as LNHDA and CDR2 as SQIVND (reference sequence). The length of the CDR3 is 18 residues. The CDR3 sequence: CASSPLQGAGIAKNIQYF. Written as DNA, the CDR3 is TGTGCCAGTAGTCCACTTCAGGGGGCGGGAATAGCCAAAAACATTCAGTACTTC.

This chain links TRBV11-1 with TRBJ2-1; tentative D call: TRBD1 (6 bases). The CDR3 spans 19 residues. V gave up 4 bases and J gave up 0 bases, with 22 bases separating them. CDR1 and CDR2 from the germline V gene are SGHAT and FQDESV (reference sequence). The CDR3 DNA is TGTGCCAGCAGCTCTATGGGACAAGGAGCCTTAGACTCCTACAATGAGCAGTTCTTC. This translates into CASSSMGQGALDSYNEQFF.

The chain couples TRBV18 to TRBJ1-1; D ambiguous. This CDR3 contains 14 residues. Germline-derived CDR1 and CDR2 are KGHSH and LQKENI. Trimming removed 1 base at V and 5 bases at J, with 11 bases between. CDR3 sequence: CASSPLGFGTEAFF. The CDR3 region has the DNA TGTGCCAGCTCACCACTAGGGTTTGGGACTGAAGCTTTCTTT.

This clonotype came up a few times. One end of the junction is discordant with germline, which a read error may explain. This chain joins TRBV6-1 and TRBJ2-5; a weak D match, TRBD1 (6 bases). This CDR3 contains 15 residues. The germline gives CDR1 MNHNS, CDR2 SASEGT. Here the CDR3 DNA reads TGTGCCAGCAGCCAAAACAGGGTCGGTCAAGGGACCCAGTACTTC. Its translation is CASSQNRVGQGTQYF.

There are a few counts of this clonotype. This chain uses TRBV20-1 with TRBJ2-3, with D unclear. The CDR3 has 13 amino acids. Looked up from germline, CDR1 is DFQATT and CDR2 is SNEGSKA (reference sequence). Trimming stripped 1 base from V and 6 bases from J, with 11 bases between. CDR3 sequence reads: CSARVSRTDTQYF. The CDR3 nucleotides read TGCAGTGCTAGAGTATCCCGAACGGATACGCAGTATTTT.

The V gene is TRBV6-2 or TRBV6-3, the J gene TRBJ1-2; D gene uncertain. This CDR3 region has 12 residues. In germline, CDR1 is MNHEY, CDR2 SVGEGT. Between the trimmed V and J ends, which lost 2 bases and 7 bases, there was a span of 8 bases. CDR3 residues: CASSYLTSGYTF. The CDR3 DNA is TGTGCCAGCAGTTACCTTACAAGTGGCTACACCTTC.

This clonotype was seen only a few times. The rearrangement joins TRBV12-3 or TRBV12-4 to TRBJ2-1; tentatively, D is TRBD2 (5 bases). Deletions cut 1 base from V and 9 bases from J, with 19 bases between. There are 16 residues in the CDR3. CDR3 nucleotides: TGTGCCAGCAGTTTAGGAGTGGACTCCCTCCCCTCTGAGCAGTTCTTC. Its protein product is CASSLGVDSLPSEQFF.

V and J are TRBV29-1 and TRBJ1-6; no reliable D call. Germline V gene data show CDR1 as SQVTM and CDR2 as ANQGSEA. CDR3 length: 13 amino acids. Trimming removed 4 bases from V and 0 bases from J, with 4 bases in between. The CDR3 sequence: CSVGDSYNSPLHF. The CDR3, as DNA: TGCAGCGTTGGGGACTCCTATAATTCACCCCTCCACTTT.

The sample holds a few counts of this clonotype. CDR3 DNA sequence: TGTGCCAGCAGCTTAGCGGTGAATCAGCCCCAGCATTTT. The encoded protein is CASSLAVNQPQHF. This chain links TRBV7-2 with TRBJ1-5, with D unresolved. The CDR3 runs 13 residues. V dropped 0 bases and J dropped 4 bases, with 4 bases sitting between them. Germline V CDR1 and CDR2: SGHTA, FQGNSA. The complete variable domain, with remaining parts taken from reference TRBV7-2 and TRBJ1-5, reads GAGVSQSPSNKVTEKGKDVELRCDPISGHTALYWYRQSLGQGLEFLIYFQGNSAPDKSGLPSDRFSAERTGGSVSTLTIQRTQQEDSAVYLCASSLAVNQPQHFGDGTRLSIL.

The table lists this clonotype with a few counts. The chain recombines TRBV7-6 with TRBJ2-7; no clear D. Germline V CDR1 and CDR2: SGHVS, FNYEAQ. The CDR3 totals 14 residues. The V end was cut by 2 bases, the J end by 4 bases, with 12 bases between. The CDR3 sequence: CASSLNPARYEQYF. DNA for the CDR3: TGTGCCAGCAGCTTAAACCCGGCCCGATACGAGCAGTACTTC.

The sample holds a few counts of this clonotype. The chain couples TRBV5-1 to TRBJ1-1; D may be TRBD1 (6 bases). The CDR3 runs to 13 residues. Germline CDR1 SGHRS, CDR2 YFSETQ. V was trimmed by 1 base and J by 6 bases, leaving 10 bases between them. The CDR3 bases are TGCGCCAGCAGCTTGAGGGACAACGCTGAAGCTTTCTTT. Protein sequence: CASSLRDNAEAFF.

The genes are TRBV27 and TRBJ2-7; no reliable D call. The CDR3 totals 15 residues. Trimming stripped 5 bases from V and 1 base from J, with 15 bases between. Germline CDR1 reads MNHEY; CDR2 reads SMNVEV (reference sequence). The CDR3 nucleotides read TGTGCCAGCAGTCGTTATCTATATGGTTCCTACGAGCAGTACTTC. It encodes CASSRYLYGSYEQYF.

The genes are TRBV12-3 or TRBV12-4 and TRBJ2-7; 7 bases are a match to TRBD1. V was pared by 7 bases and J by 3 bases, with 9 bases of the junction left unmatched. The CDR3 consists of 14 residues. DNA of the CDR3: TGTGCCAGCAACCTACCGGGACAGCACTACGAGCAGTACTTC. Its protein product is CASNLPGQHYEQYF.